This TCR beta chain was captured in a study of T cell repertoires in cytomegalovirus infection. Overall study: Signatures in public TCR beta sequences pointed to both CMV infection and matching HLA type. Whole-study findings and limits: Cumulative public TCR beta family frequency identified CMV carriers with the relevant HLA. HLA-C-restricted CMV-specific TCR beta clonotypes were dominant in the ex vivo response.

TCRdb recomputed calls from the reads with MiXCR, one row per CDR3 protein. The table includes hundreds of thousands of distinct CDR3 sequences, more than 8% detected once. For this clonotype: Its antigen is still unknown.

The CDR3 covers 14 residues. Trimming removed 6 bases at V and 4 bases at J, with 13 bases between. CDR1 and CDR2 from the germline V gene are LNHDA and SQIVND (reference sequence). The chain recombines TRBV19 with TRBJ1-5; D gene uncertain. This clonotype was sampled from a human donor in good health (CMV status not recorded). Some clones in this sample may be carry-over from other donors' samples. The sequencing input was PBMCs. CDR3 sequence: CASRMTRWNQPQHF. CDR3 coding DNA: TGTGCCAGTAGGATGACCCGATGGAATCAGCCCCAGCATTTT.